This T cell receptor beta chain appears in the sequencing data of a study of read filtering for tumor transcriptome and immune sequencing. Turning to the study itself: Transcriptome libraries were built from DNase-treated RNA. Study-wide findings and caveats: RNA-seq captured clonotypes less deeply and reliably than IR-seq.

This clonotype was detected only a few times. Its antigen is unidentified. A read error may produce the germline difference seen at one junction end. The library was built from roughly 400 ng RNA with molecular barcoded adaptors for alpha/delta and beta/gamma chains. TCRdb ran MiXCR on the reads and lists one entry per CDR3 protein. This table has about 48,000 distinct CDR3 sequences, approximately 18% appearing once. The CDR3 runs 15 residues. Germline values: CDR1 SGHAT, CDR2 FQNNGV. The receptor was isolated from a donor over 35 with multiple myeloma. This chain joins TRBV11-2 and TRBJ2-7, with D perhaps being TRBD1 or TRBD2 (7 bases each). Sequenced: a population of CD138-negative cells sorted from bone marrow. The CDR3 nucleotides are TGTGCCAGCAGCCTAGAGCGGGACAGCTCCTACGAGCAGTACTTC. This sequence encodes CASSLERDSSYEQYF.